A single sample is the source of the 30 T cell receptor beta chains below, sequenced in a study of CD8 T cells in Susac syndrome. Random hexamers served to reverse transcribe roughly 0.5 to 1 ug RNA. TCRdb fed the immunoSEQ multiplex PCR reads into MiXCR, producing one record per CDR3 protein. The table includes about 200,000 distinct CDR3 sequences, 92% detected once. Sequencing was performed on CD8+ T cells from PBMCs. Receptors were obtained from a human donor with multiple sclerosis.

The chain has TRBV20-1 and TRBJ1-5, with D possibly matching TRBD1 (5 bases). The V end lost 3 bases, the J end lost 9 bases, and 21 bases lay between the germline ends. Germline V CDR1 and CDR2: DFQATT, SNEGSKA (reference sequence). The CDR3 covers 15 residues. The CDR3 is CSARAASQGIGPQHF. CDR3 nucleotides: TGCAGTGCTAGGGCGGCATCCCAGGGAATTGGGCCCCAGCATTTT.

The chain joins TRBV2 to TRBJ2-5; TRBD2 is a possible D gene (5 bases). The CDR3 length is 15 residues. CDR1 and CDR2 from the germline V gene are SNHLY and FYNNEI. With 8 bases removed from V and 0 bases from J, the gap between germline ends came to 16 bases. CDR3 DNA: TGTGCCAGCGGCGACCCTAGGGAGTACCAAGAGACCCAGTACTTC. Its translation: CASGDPREYQETQYF.

This clonotype was recorded only once. The chain couples TRBV7-3 to TRBJ2-7; no firm D call. The CDR3 loop spans 14 amino acids. Germline values: CDR1 SGHTA, CDR2 FQGTGA. Deletions cut 2 bases from V and 5 bases from J, with 13 bases between. The CDR3 DNA follows: TGTGCCAGCAGCTTATCAGGCAGAGGCCACGAGCAGTACTTC. Translating it yields CASSLSGRGHEQYF.

The chain uses TRBV7-9 and TRBJ2-2; tentatively, D is TRBD1 (6 bases). From germline, CDR1 is SEHNR and CDR2 FQNEAQ (reference sequence). The V end was cut by 8 bases, the J end by 2 bases, with 15 bases between. The CDR3 contains 15 residues. This CDR3 is CASPFMGANTGELFF. CDR3 bases: TGTGCCAGCCCCTTCATGGGGGCCAACACCGGGGAGCTGTTTTTT.

V usage is TRBV12-3 or TRBV12-4 and J usage is TRBJ2-7, with D possibly being TRBD1 or TRBD2 (5 bases each). V was cut by 3 bases and J by 6 bases, with 12 bases left in between. The CDR3 covers 13 residues. CDR3 nucleotides: TGTGCCAGCAGTTTCGGGACCGGAGCCGAGCAGTACTTC. This encodes CASSFGTGAEQYF.

This rearrangement joins TRBV3-1 to TRBJ2-3, with D maybe TRBD1 (5 bases). Trimming took 1 base from V and 5 from J, leaving 19 bases between them. From germline, CDR1 is LGHDT and CDR2 YNNKEL (reference sequence). This CDR3 has 17 amino acids. The CDR3 bases are TGTGCCAGCAGCCAAGTCTTACAGGAAATCACGAGAGATACGCAGTATTTT. This codes for CASSQVLQEITRDTQYF.

This clonotype was found once. V gene TRBV7-9 combines with J gene TRBJ2-3, with D possibly matching TRBD1 (5 bases). Germline V gene lookup returns CDR1 SEHNR and CDR2 FQNEAQ (reference sequence). V lost 5 bases to trimming and J lost 5 bases, with 11 bases between them. The CDR3 extends over 13 amino acids. CDR3 region: CASSASGLDTQYF. The CDR3 DNA follows: TGTGCCAGCAGCGCCTCAGGGTTAGATACGCAGTATTTT.

The chain links TRBV5-1 to TRBJ2-7, with 7 bases fitting TRBD2. Germline V lookup: CDR1 SGHRS, CDR2 YFSETQ. V dropped 4 bases and J dropped 6; count of bases not matched to a gene: 16. The CDR3 covers 16 residues. As DNA, the CDR3 is TGCGCCAGCAGCCCCGGACTAGGAGCAGAGTTTAGCGAGCAGTACTTC. It codes for CASSPGLGAEFSEQYF.

The chain combines TRBV7-8 with TRBJ1-2; D remains unclear. CDR1 is SGHVS and CDR2 is FQNEAQ in the germline V gene. The CDR3 runs to 16 residues. V lost 0 bases, J lost 4 bases, and 15 bases lay in between. CDR3 in amino acids: CASSLAWAESGYGYTF. As DNA, the CDR3 is TGTGCCAGCAGCTTAGCCTGGGCTGAGTCTGGCTATGGCTACACCTTC. Filled out from reference TRBV7-8 and TRBJ1-2, the complete variable domain reads GAGVSQSPRYKVAKRGQDVALRCDPISGHVSLFWYQQALGQGPEFLTYFQNEAQLDKSGLPSDRFFAERPEGSVSTLKIQRTQQEDSAVYLCASSLAWAESGYGYTFGSGTRLTVV.

This chain connects TRBV4-1 to TRBJ2-3; D gene uncertain. Germline V lookup: CDR1 MGHRA, CDR2 YSYEKL. CDR3 length: 14 amino acids. The V end lost 2 bases, the J end lost 6 bases, and 12 bases lay between the germline ends. CDR3 region: CASSQLPAADTQYF. In DNA form, the CDR3 reads TGCGCCAGCAGCCAACTCCCCGCCGCGGATACGCAGTATTTT.

The rearrangement joins TRBV30 to TRBJ2-1, with 9 bases matching TRBD1. There are 14 residues in the CDR3. V gave up 5 bases and J gave up 6 bases; unmatched junction bases: 8. The germline gives CDR1 GTSNPN, CDR2 SVGIG (reference sequence). As DNA, the CDR3 is TGTGCCTGGGCCTCCGGGACAGGGTTCAATGAGCAGTTCTTC. This gives the protein CAWASGTGFNEQFF.

The V gene is TRBV3-1, the J gene TRBJ1-1; maybe TRBD1 (5 bases). The germline V gene has CDR1 LGHDT and CDR2 YNNKEL (reference sequence). The V and J ends lost 1 base and 3 bases respectively, with 18 bases between them. The CDR3 has 17 residues. The CDR3 protein is CASSQGGLRQGHTEAFF. CDR3 bases: TGTGCCAGCAGCCAAGGAGGTCTCAGGCAGGGTCACACTGAAGCTTTCTTT.

This chain uses TRBV7-9 with TRBJ2-1, with 13 bases that match TRBD2. With V trimmed by 8 bases and J by 9 bases, 13 bases remained unmatched. The CDR3 has 16 amino acids. The V gene's germline CDR1 is SEHNR and CDR2 FQNEAQ (reference sequence). The CDR3 nucleotides are TGTGCCAGCGGTGCCGCCGGGACTAGCGGGATAGTTGAGCAGTTCTTC. Encoded protein: CASGAAGTSGIVEQFF.

This chain connects TRBV4-2 to TRBJ1-6, with TRBD1 as a possible D gene (5 bases). The V gene lost 10 bases and the J gene lost 7 bases, with 17 bases spanning the gap. CDR3 length equals 14 residues. CDR1 and CDR2 (germline): LGHNA, YNFKEQ. CDR3 in DNA: TGTGCCACCAACTCCAGGGATTTAAATTCACCCCTCCACTTT. The encoded protein is CATNSRDLNSPLHF.

The rearrangement uses TRBV5-6 and TRBJ2-3; 8 positions match TRBD1. The CDR3 totals 16 residues. V lost 3 bases, J lost 2 bases, and 8 bases stayed unmatched. The germline V gene has CDR1 SGHDT and CDR2 YYEEEE. This CDR3 reads CASSWARQGITDTQYF. The CDR3 coding sequence is TGTGCCAGCAGCTGGGCGAGACAGGGGATCACAGATACGCAGTATTTT.

The rearrangement uses TRBV15 and TRBJ2-6; D unclear. The CDR3 has 17 residues. Per the germline V gene, CDR1 is LNHNV and CDR2 is YYDKDF (reference sequence). V lost 1 base and J 0 bases, leaving 10 bases between the germline ends. For the CDR3, the DNA is TGTGCCACCAGCAGAGCCCAGGCCCTCTCTGGGGCCAACGTCCTGACTTTC. It encodes CATSRAQALSGANVLTF.

Only a few counts were recorded for this clonotype. The chain recombines TRBV20-1 with TRBJ2-5, with 10 positions matching TRBD1. Germline-derived CDR1 and CDR2 are DFQATT and SNEGSKA (reference sequence). Trimming took 6 bases from V and 4 from J; bases not matched to a gene: 2. This CDR3 region has 12 residues. As DNA, the CDR3 is TGCAGTGCCGGGGACAGGGGAGAGACCCAGTACTTC. Its protein is CSAGDRGETQYF.

Only one count was recorded for this clonotype. The rearrangement joins TRBV24-1 to TRBJ1-1; the D is unclear. The germline V gene has CDR1 KGHDR and CDR2 SFDVKD. Trimming pared 6 bases from V and 1 base from J, leaving 8 bases between. This CDR3 has 13 amino acids. CDR3 amino acids: CATSPGRNTEAFF. Written as DNA, the CDR3 is TGTGCCACCAGTCCTGGACGGAACACTGAAGCTTTCTTT.

CDR3 amino acids: CASSFREQYF. As DNA, the CDR3 is TGTGCCAGCAGCTTCCGAGAGCAGTACTTC. The chain links TRBV11-2 to TRBJ2-7; D is unresolved. In germline, CDR1 is SGHAT, CDR2 FQNNGV. V was shortened by 3 bases and J by 7 bases, with 4 bases between the two germline ends. The CDR3 contains 10 residues.

J is TRBJ2-3 and V is TRBV7-9, with D maybe TRBD1 (5 bases). The CDR3 has 12 residues. The germline V gene has CDR1 SEHNR and CDR2 FQNEAQ (reference sequence). V was trimmed by 4 bases and J by 6 bases, leaving 8 bases between them. CDR3 nucleotide sequence: TGTGCCAGCAGCTGGACAAAGGATACGCAGTATTTT. Its protein product is CASSWTKDTQYF.

CDR3 bases: TGCAGTGCTGCCTTGACGGGGCTCGCAGATACGCAGTATTTT. Amino acid sequence: CSAALTGLADTQYF. The rearrangement uses TRBV20-1 and TRBJ2-3; D assignment may be TRBD1 or TRBD2 (5 bases each). Trimming took off 5 bases at V and 4 bases at J, with 16 bases between the two ends. Germline assignment: CDR1 DFQATT and CDR2 SNEGSKA (reference sequence). The CDR3 sequence is 14 residues long.

The V gene is TRBV9, the J gene TRBJ2-1; TRBD2 aligns across 8 bases. The CDR3 sequence is 15 residues long. With 4 bases clipped from V and 6 bases from J, the junction kept 9 bases outside the gene matches. The germline CDR1 and CDR2 sequences are SGDLS and YYNGEE. The CDR3 bases are TGTGCCAGCAGCACTGGACTAGCCCTCCTCAATGAGCAGTTCTTC. It is translated as CASSTGLALLNEQFF. The complete variable domain, with remaining parts taken from reference TRBV9 and TRBJ2-1, reads DSGVTQTPKHLITATGQRVTLRCSPRSGDLSVYWYQQSLDQGLQFLIQYYNGEERAKGNILERFSAQQFPDLHSELNLSSLELGDSALYFCASSTGLALLNEQFFGPGTRLTVL.

The chain employs TRBV10-2 and TRBJ2-5, with D tentatively TRBD1 or TRBD2 (5 bases each). From germline, CDR1 is WSHSY and CDR2 SAAADI. Trimming took off 3 bases at V and 4 bases at J, with 21 bases between the two ends. This CDR3 contains 17 residues. The CDR3 loop reads CASSDSRPGPTGETQYF. CDR3 in DNA: TGCGCCAGCAGTGACTCCCGACCGGGGCCCACCGGAGAGACCCAGTACTTC.

The gene calls are TRBV18 and TRBJ1-4, with D tentatively TRBD1 (5 bases). The CDR3 loop spans 16 amino acids. V dropped 6 bases and J dropped 0 bases, with 14 bases sitting between them. Germline assignment: CDR1 KGHSH and CDR2 LQKENI. The CDR3 DNA reads TGTGCCAGCTCGGGAGACAGTGCCCCAACTAATGAAAAACTGTTTTTT. It specifies CASSGDSAPTNEKLFF.

This clonotype appeared a few times. V usage is TRBV4-2 and J usage is TRBJ2-3; D remains ambiguous. Germline lookup yields CDR1 LGHNA and CDR2 YNFKEQ. The CDR3 is 14 residues long. Deletions cut 1 base from V and 0 bases from J, with 5 bases between. Here the CDR3 reads CASSQGASTDTQYF. The CDR3 nucleotides read TGTGCCAGCAGCCAAGGGGCGAGCACAGATACGCAGTATTTT.

The chain combines TRBV23-1 with TRBJ2-7; D may correspond to TRBD1 or TRBD2 (5 bases each). TRBV23-1 is an ORF for which the function is uncertain. V gave up 1 base and J gave up 1 base, with 8 bases separating them. The CDR3 extends over 14 amino acids. The CDR3 sequence: CASSQWDGSYEQYF. The CDR3 DNA sequence: TGCGCCAGCAGTCAATGGGACGGATCCTACGAGCAGTACTTC.

CDR3 bases: TGCGCCAGCAGTGAGTCCCGGACAGGGTGGACTTCAGATACGCAGTATTTT. Residues: CASSESRTGWTSDTQYF. The chain recombines TRBV10-2 with TRBJ2-3, with 8 bases that match TRBD1. The J segment lost 4 bases and the V segment lost 0 bases, leaving 9 bases of the junction unmatched. The CDR3 loop spans 17 amino acids. Germline-derived CDR1 and CDR2 are WSHSY and SAAADI.

The chain recombines TRBV5-1 with TRBJ2-5; 10 positions agree with TRBD2. Trimming cost V 4 bases and J 2 bases; bases outside gene matches: 5. CDR1 SGHRS and CDR2 YFSETQ come from the germline V gene. The CDR3 contains 15 residues. CDR3 residues: CASSIAGGLQETQYF. CDR3 coding DNA: TGCGCCAGCAGCATAGCGGGGGGACTTCAAGAGACCCAGTACTTC.

V is TRBV4-1 and J is TRBJ1-1; D is uncertain. Trimming removed 1 base at V and 7 bases at J, with 7 bases between. The CDR3 is 12 amino acids. CDR1 and CDR2 from the germline V gene are MGHRA and YSYEKL. The CDR3 sequence: CASSQGGSEAFF. In DNA form, the CDR3 reads TGCGCCAGCAGCCAAGGAGGCAGTGAAGCTTTCTTT.

This clonotype has more than one count but fewer than ten. V and J are TRBV19 and TRBJ2-7; 9 positions agree with TRBD2. This CDR3 region has 13 residues. CDR1 is LNHDA and CDR2 is SQIVND in the germline V gene (reference sequence). V lost 5 bases and J lost 4; bases outside the gene matches: 3. The CDR3 spells CASSPTSGYEQYF. CDR3 bases: TGTGCCAGTAGTCCCACTAGCGGGTACGAGCAGTACTTC. Based on the CDR3 plus reference TRBV19 and TRBJ2-7, the full variable domain is DGGITQSPKYLFRKEGQNVTLSCEQNLNHDAMYWYRQDPGQGLRLIYYSQIVNDFQKGDIAEGYSVSREKKESFPLTVTSAQKNPTAFYLCASSPTSGYEQYFGPGTRLTVT.